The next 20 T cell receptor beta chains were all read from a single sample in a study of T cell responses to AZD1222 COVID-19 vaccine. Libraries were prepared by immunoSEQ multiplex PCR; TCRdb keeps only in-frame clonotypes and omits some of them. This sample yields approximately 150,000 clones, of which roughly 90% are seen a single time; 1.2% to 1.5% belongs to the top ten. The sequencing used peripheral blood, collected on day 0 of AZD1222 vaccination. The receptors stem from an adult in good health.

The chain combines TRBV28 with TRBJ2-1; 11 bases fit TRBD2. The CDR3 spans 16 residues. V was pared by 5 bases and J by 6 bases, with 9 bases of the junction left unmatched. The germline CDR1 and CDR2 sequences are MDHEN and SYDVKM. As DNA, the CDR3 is TGTGCCAGCAGTCCAAGGACTAGCGGGTACAGCAATGAGCAGTTCTTC. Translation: CASSPRTSGYSNEQFF.

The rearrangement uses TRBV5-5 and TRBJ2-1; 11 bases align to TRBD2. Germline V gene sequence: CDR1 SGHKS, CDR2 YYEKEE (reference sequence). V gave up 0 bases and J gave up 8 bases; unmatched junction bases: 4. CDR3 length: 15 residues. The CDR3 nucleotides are TGTGCCAGCAGCTTGGGGCTAGCGGGAGGCTATGAGCAGTTCTTC. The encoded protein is CASSLGLAGGYEQFF.

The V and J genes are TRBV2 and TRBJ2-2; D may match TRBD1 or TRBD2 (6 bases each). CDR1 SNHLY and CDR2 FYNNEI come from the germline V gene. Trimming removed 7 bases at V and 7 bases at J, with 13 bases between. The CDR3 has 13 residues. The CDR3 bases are TGTGCCAGCAAACCAGGGGAGGTCGGGGAGCTGTTTTTT. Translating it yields CASKPGEVGELFF.

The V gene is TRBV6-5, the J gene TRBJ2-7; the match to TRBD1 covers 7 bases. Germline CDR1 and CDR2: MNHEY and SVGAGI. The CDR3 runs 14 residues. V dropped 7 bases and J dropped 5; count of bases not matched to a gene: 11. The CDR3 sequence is CASKAADRWDEQYF. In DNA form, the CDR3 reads TGTGCCAGCAAGGCGGCGGACAGGTGGGACGAGCAGTACTTC.

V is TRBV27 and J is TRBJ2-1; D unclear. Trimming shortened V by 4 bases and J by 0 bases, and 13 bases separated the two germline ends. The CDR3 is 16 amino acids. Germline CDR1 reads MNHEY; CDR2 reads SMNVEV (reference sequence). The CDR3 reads CASSSRLLSSYNEQFF. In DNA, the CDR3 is TGTGCCAGCAGTTCAAGGTTGCTTAGCTCCTACAATGAGCAGTTCTTC.

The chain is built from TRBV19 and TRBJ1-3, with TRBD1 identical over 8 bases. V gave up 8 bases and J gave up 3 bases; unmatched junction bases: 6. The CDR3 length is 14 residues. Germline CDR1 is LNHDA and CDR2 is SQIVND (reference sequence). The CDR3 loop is CASSDRGFGNTIYF. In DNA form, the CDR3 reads TGTGCCAGTTCCGACAGGGGCTTTGGAAACACCATATATTTT.

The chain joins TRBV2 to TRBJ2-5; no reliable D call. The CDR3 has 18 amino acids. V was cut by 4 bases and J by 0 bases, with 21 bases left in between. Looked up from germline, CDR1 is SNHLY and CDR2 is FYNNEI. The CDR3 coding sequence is TGTGCCAGCAGTGCCCTCGGAGACGGACCGAAGTACCAAGAGACCCAGTACTTC. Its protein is CASSALGDGPKYQETQYF.

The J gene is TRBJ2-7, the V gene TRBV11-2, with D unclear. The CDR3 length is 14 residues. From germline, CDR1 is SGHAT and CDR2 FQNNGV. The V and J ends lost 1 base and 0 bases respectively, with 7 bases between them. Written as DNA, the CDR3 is TGTGCCAGCAGCTTAGGGGCTAGCTCCTACGAGCAGTACTTC. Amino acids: CASSLGASSYEQYF.

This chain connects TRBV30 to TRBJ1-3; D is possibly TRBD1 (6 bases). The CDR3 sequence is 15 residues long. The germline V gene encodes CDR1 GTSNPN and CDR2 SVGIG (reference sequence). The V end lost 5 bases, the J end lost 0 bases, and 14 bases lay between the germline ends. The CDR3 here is CAWENRESSGNTIYF. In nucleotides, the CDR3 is TGTGCCTGGGAGAACAGGGAGAGCTCTGGAAACACCATATATTTT.

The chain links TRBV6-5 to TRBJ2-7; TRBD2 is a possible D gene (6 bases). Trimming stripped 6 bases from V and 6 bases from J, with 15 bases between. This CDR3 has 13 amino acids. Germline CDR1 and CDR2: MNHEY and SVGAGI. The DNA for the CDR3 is TGTGCCAGCAGCGGCGGGGTAGCTCGCGAGCAGTACTTC. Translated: CASSGGVAREQYF.

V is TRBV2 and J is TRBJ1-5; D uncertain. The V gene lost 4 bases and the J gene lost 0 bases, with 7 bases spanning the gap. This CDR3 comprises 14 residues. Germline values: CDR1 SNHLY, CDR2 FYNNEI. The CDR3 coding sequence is TGTGCCAGCAGTGTGAGGTATAGCAATCAGCCCCAGCATTTT. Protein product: CASSVRYSNQPQHF.

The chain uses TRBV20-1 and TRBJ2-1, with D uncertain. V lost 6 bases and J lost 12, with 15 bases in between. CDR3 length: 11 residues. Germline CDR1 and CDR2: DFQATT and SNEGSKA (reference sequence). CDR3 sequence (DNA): TGCAGTGCCCGAAAGGCCCTTGGGCAGTTCTTC. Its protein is CSARKALGQFF.

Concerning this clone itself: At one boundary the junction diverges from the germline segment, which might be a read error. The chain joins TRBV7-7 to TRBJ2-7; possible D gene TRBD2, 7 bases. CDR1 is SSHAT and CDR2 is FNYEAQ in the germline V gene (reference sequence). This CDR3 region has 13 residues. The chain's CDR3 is CASSLEGGSEQYF. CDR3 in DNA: TGTGCTAGCAGCTTAGAGGGGGGGAGCGAGCAGTACTTC.

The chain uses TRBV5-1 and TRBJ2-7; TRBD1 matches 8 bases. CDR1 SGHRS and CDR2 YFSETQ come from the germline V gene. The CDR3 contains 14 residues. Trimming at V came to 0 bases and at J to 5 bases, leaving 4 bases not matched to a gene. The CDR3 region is CASSLEDRAHEQYF. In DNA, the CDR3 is TGCGCCAGCAGCTTGGAGGACAGGGCCCACGAGCAGTACTTC.

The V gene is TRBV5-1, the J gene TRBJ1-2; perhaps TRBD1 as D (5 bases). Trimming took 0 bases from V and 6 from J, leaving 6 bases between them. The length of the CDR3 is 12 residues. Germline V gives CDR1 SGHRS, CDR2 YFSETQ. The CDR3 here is CASSLEGDGYTF. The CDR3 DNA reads TGCGCCAGCAGCTTGGAAGGGGATGGCTACACCTTC.

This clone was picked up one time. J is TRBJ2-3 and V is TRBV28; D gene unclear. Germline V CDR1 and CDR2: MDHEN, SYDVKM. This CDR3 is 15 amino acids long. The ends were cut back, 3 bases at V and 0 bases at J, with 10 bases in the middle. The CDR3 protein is CASSFGRISTDTQYF. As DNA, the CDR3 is TGTGCCAGCAGTTTTGGGCGGATTAGCACAGATACGCAGTATTTT.

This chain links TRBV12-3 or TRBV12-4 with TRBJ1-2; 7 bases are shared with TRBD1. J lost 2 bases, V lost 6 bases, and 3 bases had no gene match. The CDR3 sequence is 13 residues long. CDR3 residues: CASSRGQNYGYTF. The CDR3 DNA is TGTGCCAGCAGCCGGGGACAGAACTATGGCTACACCTTC.

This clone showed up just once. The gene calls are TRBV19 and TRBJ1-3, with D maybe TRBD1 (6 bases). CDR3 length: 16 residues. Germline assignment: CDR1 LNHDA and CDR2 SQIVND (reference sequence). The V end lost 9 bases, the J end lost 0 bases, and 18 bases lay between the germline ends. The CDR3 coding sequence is TGTGCCAGCAAACAGACAGGCATGGCCTCTGGAAACACCATATATTTT. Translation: CASKQTGMASGNTIYF.

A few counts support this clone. CDR3 DNA: TGTGCCAGCAGTGAGGGACTAGCCACAGATACGCAGTATTTT. This gives the protein CASSEGLATDTQYF. V and J are TRBV6-4 and TRBJ2-3, with 9 bases lining up with TRBD2. J gave up 2 bases and V 3 bases, and 0 bases lay outside the gene matches. Germline V gene sequence: CDR1 MRHNA, CDR2 SNTAGT. The CDR3 loop spans 14 amino acids.

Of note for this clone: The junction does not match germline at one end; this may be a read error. The CDR3 reads CASSPWDHIPGETQYF. As DNA, the CDR3 is TGTGCTAGCAGCCCCTGGGACCATATCCCTGGGGAGACCCAGTACTTC. The V gene is TRBV7-7, the J gene TRBJ2-5; D is possibly TRBD1 or TRBD2 (5 bases each). In germline, CDR1 is SSHAT, CDR2 FNYEAQ (reference sequence). The CDR3 runs 16 residues.